Shown below are 24 T cell receptor beta chains from a single sample sequenced in a study of blood T cell repertoires in COVID-19. Clones were sequenced by immunoSEQ multiplex PCR, and TCRdb holds only the in-frame ones, with some missing. The sample holds 150,000 to 200,000 clones; approximately 80% are singletons and the top ten take about 5%. Material for sequencing was PBMCs or T cells enriched from blood (not recorded which). The receptor source for this set is a woman aged 55-70 years with acute COVID-19.

This CDR3 reads CASSPGLAGEAGNEQFF. Here the CDR3 DNA reads TGTGCCAGCAGTCCGGGACTAGCGGGAGAGGCTGGCAATGAGCAGTTCTTC. The rearrangement uses TRBV7-6 and TRBJ2-1, with TRBD2 matching over 14 bases. J lost 6 bases, V lost 6 bases, and 10 bases had no gene match. The CDR3 sequence is 17 residues long. In germline, CDR1 is SGHVS, CDR2 FNYEAQ.

V and J are TRBV27 and TRBJ1-3; TRBD1 matches at 7 bases. Germline assignment: CDR1 MNHEY and CDR2 SMNVEV (reference sequence). V gave up 4 bases and J gave up 6 bases; unmatched junction bases: 6. The CDR3 sequence is 14 residues long. The CDR3 sequence is CASSSTGVKNTIYF. DNA for the CDR3: TGTGCCAGCAGTTCCACAGGGGTGAAAAACACCATATATTTT.

The chain joins TRBV11-3 to TRBJ2-2; D is possibly TRBD2 (5 bases). CDR3 length: 14 residues. V lost 2 bases and J lost 2, with 6 bases in between. Germline CDR1 SGHNT, CDR2 YENEEA. The CDR3 loop is CASSLSGNTGELFF. Here the CDR3 DNA reads TGTGCCAGCAGCTTATCGGGAAACACCGGGGAGCTGTTTTTT.

This sequence joins TRBV12-3 or TRBV12-4 and TRBJ1-2; 7 nucleotides agree with TRBD1. CDR3 length: 13 residues. V was clipped by 5 bases and J by 5 bases; unmatched bases: 5. The CDR3 reads CASSTGALYGYTF. Written as DNA, the CDR3 is TGTGCCAGCAGTACAGGGGCCCTGTATGGCTACACCTTC.

The V gene is TRBV19, the J gene TRBJ2-3; D is perhaps TRBD2 (6 bases). Trimming took 6 bases from V and 4 from J, leaving 20 bases between them. This CDR3 is 16 amino acids long. The germline V gene has CDR1 LNHDA and CDR2 SQIVND (reference sequence). CDR3 bases: TGTGCCAGTAGCCCGTTGCGGGACGGCCAGGCAGATACGCAGTATTTT. Protein: CASSPLRDGQADTQYF.

This chain connects TRBV18 to TRBJ1-4; no clear D. CDR1 is KGHSH, CDR2 LQKENI, per germline. Trimming left V 3 bases short and J 6 bases short, with 11 bases between. The CDR3 is 14 amino acids. The CDR3 protein is CASSPPGSDEKLFF. The CDR3 coding sequence is TGTGCCAGCTCACCTCCGGGGTCGGATGAAAAACTGTTTTTT.

V gene TRBV28 combines with J gene TRBJ1-1; D is possibly TRBD1 (5 bases). Germline V gene sequence: CDR1 MDHEN, CDR2 SYDVKM. The CDR3 length is 16 residues. Deletions cut 6 bases from V and 4 bases from J, with 21 bases between. CDR3 protein: CASRGDLSPGGTEAFF. CDR3 nucleotides: TGTGCCAGCAGGGGGGACTTGTCCCCCGGGGGCACTGAAGCTTTCTTT. Using reference TRBV28 and TRBJ1-1 for the parts outside the CDR3, the full variable domain is DVKVTQSSRYLVKRTGEKVFLECVQDMDHENMFWYRQDPGLGLRLIYFSYDVKMKEKGDIPEGYSVSREKKERFSLILESASTNQTSMYLCASRGDLSPGGTEAFFGQGTRLTVV.

The genes are TRBV11-2 and TRBJ2-2; D is undetermined. Trimming took off 7 bases at V and 3 bases at J, with 15 bases between the two ends. The CDR3 contains 15 residues. Per the germline V gene, CDR1 is SGHAT and CDR2 is FQNNGV. CDR3 sequence: CASTHPVLDTGELFF. CDR3 DNA sequence: TGTGCCAGCACTCATCCGGTTTTGGACACCGGGGAGCTGTTTTTT.

The chain couples TRBV28 to TRBJ2-3, with 9 bases matching TRBD2. The V gene's germline CDR1 is MDHEN and CDR2 SYDVKM. CDR3 length: 23 amino acids. The J segment lost 4 bases and the V segment lost 6 bases, leaving 32 bases of the junction unmatched. The CDR3 region is CASRSSWRFYVSGSPSNADTQYF. Here the CDR3 DNA reads TGTGCCAGCAGGAGTTCCTGGAGGTTTTATGTTAGCGGGAGCCCGTCTAACGCAGATACGCAGTATTTT.

The chain recombines TRBV5-1 with TRBJ1-1, with 7 bases aligning to TRBD1. Germline CDR1 and CDR2: SGHRS and YFSETQ. This CDR3 region has 11 residues. The J segment lost 11 bases and the V segment lost 7 bases, leaving 8 bases of the junction unmatched. The CDR3 DNA reads as TGCGCCAGCTCAAGACAGGGACGGGCTTTCTTT. Translation: CASSRQGRAFF.

Here the CDR3 reads CASSERGPQGEQYV. CDR3 bases: TGCGCCAGCAGCGAGCGGGGGCCGCAGGGCGAGCAGTACGTC. The gene calls are TRBV5-1 and TRBJ2-7; 8 bases agree with TRBD2. The CDR3 has 14 amino acids. After removal of 4 bases from V and 6 bases from J, the junction contained 9 bases not matched to a gene. Germline-derived CDR1 and CDR2 are SGHRS and YFSETQ.

CDR3: CASSLSSVQAGSYNEQFF. In nucleotides, the CDR3 is TGTGCCAGCAGTTTATCGAGTGTCCAGGCAGGATCCTACAATGAGCAGTTCTTC. The rearrangement links TRBV27 to TRBJ2-1; D unclear. The CDR3 totals 18 residues. Germline CDR1 MNHEY, CDR2 SMNVEV (reference sequence). Between the trimmed V and J ends, which lost 0 bases and 1 base, there was a span of 16 bases.

The chain recombines TRBV9 with TRBJ1-3, with D uncertain. The CDR3 consists of 15 residues. Germline V CDR1 and CDR2: SGDLS, YYNGEE. V dropped 0 bases and J dropped 0 bases, with 7 bases sitting between them. CDR3 DNA sequence: TGTGCCAGCAGCGTAGTAGCGGACTCTGGAAACACCATATATTTT. Amino acids: CASSVVADSGNTIYF.

This sequence joins TRBV18 and TRBJ2-5; 8 bases match TRBD1. This CDR3 is 15 amino acids long. With 2 bases clipped from V and 5 bases from J, the junction kept 7 bases outside the gene matches. CDR1 is KGHSH and CDR2 is LQKENI in the germline V gene. CDR3 DNA: TGTGCCAGCTCACCAGACAGGGGAGGAGGGGAGACCCAGTACTTC. It specifies CASSPDRGGGETQYF.

J is TRBJ2-4 and V is TRBV2, with D tentatively TRBD2 (5 bases). CDR3 length: 16 residues. Germline lookup yields CDR1 SNHLY and CDR2 FYNNEI. V lost 4 bases and J 0 bases, leaving 13 bases between the germline ends. The CDR3: CASSAGGTLAKNIQYF. CDR3 nucleotides: TGTGCCAGCAGTGCTGGAGGAACACTAGCCAAAAACATTCAGTACTTC.

This chain uses TRBV18 with TRBJ2-3; D gene ambiguous. V was clipped by 2 bases and J by 7 bases, with 19 bases between them. Germline lookup yields CDR1 KGHSH and CDR2 LQKENI. This CDR3 is built from 16 residues. CDR3 loop: CASSPYDSPIWNTQYF. The CDR3 DNA is TGTGCCAGCTCACCATACGACTCCCCCATATGGAATACGCAGTATTTT.

V is TRBV5-1 and J is TRBJ2-1, with D tentatively TRBD2 (5 bases). The CDR3 extends over 16 amino acids. CDR1 SGHRS and CDR2 YFSETQ come from the germline V gene. With 1 base removed from V and 6 bases from J, the gap between germline ends came to 17 bases. DNA for the CDR3: TGCGCCAGCAGCTTGAGGCATCTAGCCTATATCAATGAGCAGTTCTTC. Amino acids: CASSLRHLAYINEQFF. Complete variable domain (other parts from reference TRBV5-1 and TRBJ2-1): KAGVTQTPRYLIKTRGQQVTLSCSPISGHRSVSWYQQTPGQGLQFLFEYFSETQRNKGNFPGRFSGRQFSNSRSEMNVSTLELGDSALYLCASSLRHLAYINEQFFGPGTRLTVL.

The chain carries TRBV19 and TRBJ1-5; D might be TRBD1 (6 bases). In germline, CDR1 is LNHDA, CDR2 SQIVND (reference sequence). The CDR3 is made up of 14 amino acids. Deletions cut 2 bases from V and 7 bases from J, with 12 bases between. This CDR3 is CASSIPQGFQPQHF. The DNA for the CDR3 is TGTGCCAGTAGTATACCACAGGGTTTCCAGCCCCAGCATTTT. Using reference TRBV19 and TRBJ1-5 for the parts outside the CDR3, the full variable domain is DGGITQSPKYLFRKEGQNVTLSCEQNLNHDAMYWYRQDPGQGLRLIYYSQIVNDFQKGDIAEGYSVSREKKESFPLTVTSAQKNPTAFYLCASSIPQGFQPQHFGDGTRLSIL.

There are a few counts of this clone. This chain links TRBV28 with TRBJ2-2; D is uncertain. CDR3 size: 16 residues. V lost 5 bases to trimming and J lost 5 bases, with 18 bases between them. Germline CDR1 reads MDHEN; CDR2 reads SYDVKM. CDR3 DNA sequence: TGTGCCAGCAGTCCCCGTCGGAGAAGCTTAACCGGGGAGCTGTTTTTT. Its translation: CASSPRRRSLTGELFF. Full variable domain (rest looked up from reference TRBV28 and TRBJ2-2): DVKVTQSSRYLVKRTGEKVFLECVQDMDHENMFWYRQDPGLGLRLIYFSYDVKMKEKGDIPEGYSVSREKKERFSLILESASTNQTSMYLCASSPRRRSLTGELFFGEGSRLTVL.

Ten or more counts support this clone. The J gene is TRBJ2-6, the V gene TRBV3-1 (or the pseudogene TRBV3-2), with D possibly matching TRBD1 (6 bases). Trimming stripped 0 bases from V and 2 bases from J, with 11 bases between. CDR3 length equals 17 residues. Germline V gene data show CDR1 as LGHDT and CDR2 as YNNKEL (reference sequence). In nucleotides, the CDR3 is TGTGCCAGCAGCCAAGAGGCAGGGGCTACTGGGGCCAACGTCCTGACTTTC. This sequence encodes CASSQEAGATGANVLTF.

The gene calls are TRBV19 and TRBJ1-6; 10 nucleotides line up with TRBD1. V trimming: 3 bases; J trimming: 10 bases; junction bases outside the gene matches: 3. The CDR3 is made up of 14 amino acids. The germline V gene encodes CDR1 LNHDA and CDR2 SQIVND (reference sequence). The CDR3 sequence is CASSIRDRGSPLHF. In DNA form, the CDR3 reads TGTGCCAGTAGTATCCGGGACAGGGGCTCACCCCTCCACTTT.

This clone occurred a few times. V gene TRBV19 combines with J gene TRBJ1-1; 9 nucleotides match TRBD1. CDR1 and CDR2 from the germline V gene are LNHDA and SQIVND (reference sequence). The CDR3 is 15 amino acids. The V and J ends lost 7 bases and 2 bases, in that order; junction bases with no gene match: 8. Here the CDR3 DNA reads TGTGCCAGTACAGGACAGGGGCATCTAAACACTGAAGCTTTCTTT. Translating gives CASTGQGHLNTEAFF.

This clone was observed a few times. The rearrangement links TRBV2 to TRBJ2-1; no reliable D call. The V end was cut by 7 bases, the J end by 6 bases, with 13 bases between. Germline V gene data show CDR1 as SNHLY and CDR2 as FYNNEI. The CDR3 totals 13 residues. CDR3 in DNA: TGTGCCAGCACGCGGAACTTGGTCAATGAGCAGTTCTTC. Protein: CASTRNLVNEQFF. Full variable domain (missing parts from reference TRBV2 and TRBJ2-1): EPEVTQTPSHQVTQMGQEVILRCVPISNHLYFYWYRQILGQKVEFLVSFYNNEISEKSEIFDDQFSVERPDGSNFTLKIRSTKLEDSAMYFCASTRNLVNEQFFGPGTRLTVL.

In this sample, this clone turned up once. The rearrangement joins TRBV24-1 to TRBJ2-7; D might be TRBD1 (6 bases). Germline V gene data show CDR1 as KGHDR and CDR2 as SFDVKD. There are 12 residues in the CDR3. Trimming took off 3 bases at V and 6 bases at J, with 8 bases between the two ends. The CDR3 region has the DNA TGTGCCACCAGTGATCAGGGGAGCGAGCAGTACTTC. Translation gives CATSDQGSEQYF.